This T cell receptor (beta chain) emerged from a study of CD8 T cells in Susac syndrome. Germline V CDR1 and CDR2: SGHDT, YYEEEE. The CDR3 has 12 residues. V lost 0 bases, J lost 4 bases, and 5 bases lay in between. Sequencing of TCR beta was carried out in blood CD8+ and CD4+ T cells. Notes on this clonotype: Its antigen remains unknown.

Study findings and constraints: Within total CD8+ repertoires, some 15 Susac-specific public clones were found, and within CD8+ TEMRA repertoires, about 5.

RNA amounts of about 0.5 to 1 ug underwent reverse transcription with random hexamers. One entry per CDR3 protein results from TCRdb running MiXCR on the immunoSEQ multiplex PCR reads. The table lists around 53,000 distinct CDR3 sequences, more than 85% of them singletons. The source material was CD8+ T cells from PBMCs. The V gene is TRBV5-6, the J gene TRBJ2-7, with unresolved D. The clonotype comes from a human donor with Susac syndrome. This CDR3 is CASSLEGYEQYF. The CDR3 DNA follows: TGTGCCAGCAGCTTGGAAGGGTACGAGCAGTACTTC.